This TCR beta chain derives from a study of T-cell memory formation after mild COVID-19. Using constant-segment primers, 5'RACE produced TCR alpha and TCR beta cDNA libraries carrying sample barcodes and UMIs. TCRdb reprocessed the 5' RACE reads with MiXCR, giving one entry per CDR3 protein. The sample comprises roughly 160,000 distinct CDR3 sequences, over 10% of which are singletons, and 3.3% rests with the top ten. In regard to this clonotype: Its antigen remains unknown.

The study, taken as a whole, reports: CD8+ contracting clones occupied EMRA, while CD4+ ones occupied mainly CM and EM. Memory from before infection featured some responding clones, which suggests cross-reactive memory joined. A second wave expanding day 15 to 37 was CD4+-biased; contracting clones were balanced.

Trimming pared 6 bases from V and 5 bases from J, leaving 12 bases between. CDR3 length equals 13 residues. CDR1 SGHTA and CDR2 FQGTGA come from the germline V gene. The chain employs TRBV7-3 and TRBJ2-3, with D perhaps given as TRBD1 or TRBD2 (6 bases each). The receptor was isolated from a man between 18 and 29 years old who had mild COVID-19 (a few samples of this study predate the infection). Cell type and time point are not known. Sample: PBMCs or a T cell subset sorted from them (not recorded which). CDR3 DNA sequence: TGTGCCAGCAGATCGGGGGCGGAAGATACGCAGTATTTT. Translating it yields CASRSGAEDTQYF.